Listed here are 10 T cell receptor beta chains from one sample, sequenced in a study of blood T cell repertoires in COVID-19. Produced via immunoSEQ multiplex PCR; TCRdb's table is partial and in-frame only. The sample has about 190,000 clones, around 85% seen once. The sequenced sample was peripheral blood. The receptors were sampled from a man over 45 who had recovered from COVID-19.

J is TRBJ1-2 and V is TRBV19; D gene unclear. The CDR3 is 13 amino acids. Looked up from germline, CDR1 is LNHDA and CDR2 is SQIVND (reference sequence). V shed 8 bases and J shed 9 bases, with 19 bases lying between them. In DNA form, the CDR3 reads TGTGCCAGTGCTAGCGGCGACCTAGCGCGCTACACCTTC. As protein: CASASGDLARYTF. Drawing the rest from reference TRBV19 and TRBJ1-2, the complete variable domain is DGGITQSPKYLFRKEGQNVTLSCEQNLNHDAMYWYRQDPGQGLRLIYYSQIVNDFQKGDIAEGYSVSREKKESFPLTVTSAQKNPTAFYLCASASGDLARYTFGSGTRLTVV.

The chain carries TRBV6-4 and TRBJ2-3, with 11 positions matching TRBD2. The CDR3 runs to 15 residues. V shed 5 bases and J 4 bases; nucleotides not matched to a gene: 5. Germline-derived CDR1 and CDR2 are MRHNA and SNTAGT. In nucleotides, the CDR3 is TGTGCCAGCAGTCAACTAGCGGGAGTTCCAGATACGCAGTATTTT. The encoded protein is CASSQLAGVPDTQYF.

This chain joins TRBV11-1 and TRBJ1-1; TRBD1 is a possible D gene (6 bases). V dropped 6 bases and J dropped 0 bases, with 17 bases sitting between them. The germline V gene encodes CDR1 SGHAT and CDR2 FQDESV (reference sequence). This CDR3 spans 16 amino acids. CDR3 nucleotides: TGTGCCAGCAGTTCAGACCTACGGACAGTGAACACTGAAGCTTTCTTT. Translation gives CASSSDLRTVNTEAFF.

The CDR3 coding sequence is TGTGCCAGCAGCTTAGGTATAGGGGTCAATCAGCCCCAGCATTTT. It translates to CASSLGIGVNQPQHF. The V call is TRBV7-8, the J call TRBJ1-5; the D gene is possibly TRBD1 (5 bases). Trimming pared 1 base from V and 3 bases from J, leaving 10 bases between. Germline V gives CDR1 SGHVS, CDR2 FQNEAQ. This CDR3 contains 15 residues. The full variable domain, rest sourced from reference TRBV7-8 and TRBJ1-5, is GAGVSQSPRYKVAKRGQDVALRCDPISGHVSLFWYQQALGQGPEFLTYFQNEAQLDKSGLPSDRFFAERPEGSVSTLKIQRTQQEDSAVYLCASSLGIGVNQPQHFGDGTRLSIL.

The CDR3 DNA sequence: TGCGCCAGCACACAGGGACGCAACTATGGCTACACCTTC. Its translation is CASTQGRNYGYTF. The rearrangement links TRBV5-1 to TRBJ1-2; possibly TRBD1 for D (6 bases). V lost 6 bases and J 2 bases, leaving 11 bases between the germline ends. The CDR3 has 13 amino acids. Germline V gives CDR1 SGHRS, CDR2 YFSETQ.

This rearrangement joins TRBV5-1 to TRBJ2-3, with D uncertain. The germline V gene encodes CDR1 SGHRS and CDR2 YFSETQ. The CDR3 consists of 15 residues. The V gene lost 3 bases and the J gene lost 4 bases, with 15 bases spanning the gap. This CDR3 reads CASSSRRVVSDTQYF. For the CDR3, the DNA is TGCGCCAGCAGCTCGAGACGGGTCGTATCAGATACGCAGTATTTT. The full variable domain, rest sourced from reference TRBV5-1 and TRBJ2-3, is KAGVTQTPRYLIKTRGQQVTLSCSPISGHRSVSWYQQTPGQGLQFLFEYFSETQRNKGNFPGRFSGRQFSNSRSEMNVSTLELGDSALYLCASSSRRVVSDTQYFGPGTRLTVL.

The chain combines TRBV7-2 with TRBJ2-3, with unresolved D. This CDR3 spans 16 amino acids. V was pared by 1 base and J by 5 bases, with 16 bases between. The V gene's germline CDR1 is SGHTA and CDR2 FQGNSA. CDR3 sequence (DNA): TGTGCCAGCAGCTTAGGACCCGTCAGGCGTGGAGATACGCAGTATTTT. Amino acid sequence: CASSLGPVRRGDTQYF. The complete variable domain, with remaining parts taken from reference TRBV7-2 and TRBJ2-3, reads GAGVSQSPSNKVTEKGKDVELRCDPISGHTALYWYRQSLGQGLEFLIYFQGNSAPDKSGLPSDRFSAERTGGSVSTLTIQRTQQEDSAVYLCASSLGPVRRGDTQYFGPGTRLTVL.

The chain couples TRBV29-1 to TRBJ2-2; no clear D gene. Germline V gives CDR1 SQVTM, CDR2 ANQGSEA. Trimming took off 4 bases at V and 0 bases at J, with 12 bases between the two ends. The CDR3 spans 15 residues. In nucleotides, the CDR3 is TGCAGCGTTGTGGCCGGGTCGACGAACACCGGGGAGCTGTTTTTT. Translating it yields CSVVAGSTNTGELFF.

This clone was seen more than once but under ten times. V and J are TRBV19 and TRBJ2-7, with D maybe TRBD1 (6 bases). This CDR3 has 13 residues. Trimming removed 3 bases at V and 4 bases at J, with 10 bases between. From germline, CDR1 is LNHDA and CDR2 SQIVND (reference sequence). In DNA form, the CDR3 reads TGTGCCAGTAGTATTAGTCAGGGGTACGAGCAGTACTTC. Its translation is CASSISQGYEQYF.

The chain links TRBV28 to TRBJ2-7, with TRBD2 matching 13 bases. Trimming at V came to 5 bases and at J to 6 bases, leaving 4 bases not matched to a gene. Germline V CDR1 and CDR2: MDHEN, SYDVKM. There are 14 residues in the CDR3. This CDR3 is CASSPGLAGSEQYF. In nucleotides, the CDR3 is TGTGCCAGCAGTCCGGGACTAGCGGGATCCGAGCAGTACTTC. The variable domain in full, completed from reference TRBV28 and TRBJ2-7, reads DVKVTQSSRYLVKRTGEKVFLECVQDMDHENMFWYRQDPGLGLRLIYFSYDVKMKEKGDIPEGYSVSREKKERFSLILESASTNQTSMYLCASSPGLAGSEQYFGPGTRLTVT.